The rows below give T cell receptor beta chains drawn from one sample of a study of T cells after yellow fever vaccination. TCRdb re-called the 5' RACE reads through MiXCR, storing one row per CDR3 protein. The sample holds 30,000 to 40,000 distinct CDR3 sequences, around 6.7% seen once. Here the sequenced sample was PBMCs, either bulk or a sorted T-cell subset (CD4+, CD8+, memory, or dextramer-sorted; not recorded which), taken on the day of the first yellow fever vaccination. Receptors originate from a young man who received the YFV17D yellow fever vaccine. Each CDR3 is given with its conserved first and last residue. A D gene is named only where the DNA matches it firmly. For some rows the clone size is stated as once, few or many, or as a class when expanded; others skip it.

D gene: TRBD2
V gene: TRBV6-4
clone size: few
J gene: TRBJ2-2
CDR3 DNA: TGTGCCAGCTCACTAGCGGACACCGGGGAGCTGTTTTTT
CDR3 protein: CASSLADTGELFF

D gene: TRBD2
V gene: TRBV11-2
clone size: many
J gene: TRBJ2-3
CDR3 DNA: TGTGCCAGCAGTTGGGGGGGAAGCACAGATACGCAGTATTTT
CDR3 protein: CASSWGGSTDTQYF

D gene: TRBD2
V gene: TRBV5-1
clone size: many
J gene: TRBJ2-3
CDR3 DNA: TGCGCCAGCAGCTTTGGGAGCGGGGGGTGGACAGATACGCAGTATTTT
CDR3 protein: CASSFGSGGWTDTQYF

D gene: TRBD2
V gene: TRBV12-3/TRBV12-4
clone size: many
J gene: TRBJ2-3
CDR3 DNA: TGTGCCAGCAGGGGGACTAGCGGATCAGATACGCAGTATTTT
CDR3 protein: CASRGTSGSDTQYF

D gene: -
V gene: TRBV3-1
clone size: many
J gene: TRBJ2-5
CDR3 DNA: TGTGCCAGCAGCCTCCTTGGGGGTGGGGGGCTCCAAGAGACCCAGTACTTC
CDR3 protein: CASSLLGGGGLQETQYF

D gene: -
V gene: TRBV2
clone size: many
J gene: TRBJ2-5
CDR3 DNA: TGTGCCAGCAGTGAAGGGGCAGACGGGACCCAGTACTTC
CDR3 protein: CASSEGADGTQYF

D gene: TRBD1
V gene: TRBV11-2
clone size: many
J gene: TRBJ2-1
CDR3 DNA: TGTGCCAGCAGCCTCACGCGACAGGGTACCTACAATGAGCAGTTCTTC
CDR3 protein: CASSLTRQGTYNEQFF

D gene: -
V gene: TRBV5-6
clone size: many
J gene: TRBJ2-3
CDR3 DNA: TGTGCCAGCAGCTTGCGGATTAGCACAGATACGCAGTATTTT
CDR3 protein: CASSLRISTDTQYF

D gene: TRBD2
V gene: TRBV12-3/TRBV12-4
clone size: many
J gene: TRBJ2-3
CDR3 DNA: TGTGCCAGCAGTTCACCTATAGCGGGGACGCAGTATTTT
CDR3 protein: CASSSPIAGTQYF

D gene: TRBD2
V gene: TRBV25-1
clone size: few
J gene: TRBJ2-2
CDR3 DNA: TGTGCCAGTAAACCCGAACTAGCGGGCATTAACACCGGGGAGCTGTTTTTT
CDR3 protein: CASKPELAGINTGELFF

D gene: TRBD1
V gene: TRBV12-3/TRBV12-4
clone size: many
J gene: TRBJ1-2
CDR3 DNA: TGTGCCAGCAGTTTTTGGACAGGGGGCTATGGCTACACCTTC
CDR3 protein: CASSFWTGGYGYTF

D gene: TRBD2
V gene: TRBV6-1
clone size: -
J gene: TRBJ2-3
CDR3 DNA: TGTGCCAGCACCATCGGCTTAGCGGGGCCCACAGATACGCAGTATTTT
CDR3 protein: CASTIGLAGPTDTQYF

D gene: -
V gene: TRBV11-1
clone size: -
J gene: TRBJ2-3
CDR3 DNA: TGTGCCAGCAGCCCGGCGTTGTCGCGGGCCAGAAAACCAGATACGCAGTATTTT
CDR3 protein: CASSPALSRARKPDTQYF

D gene: TRBD1
V gene: TRBV7-6
clone size: medium-sized
J gene: TRBJ2-3
CDR3 DNA: TGTGCCAGCAGCTTAGAAGGGGACAGGGGTTCAGATACGCAGTATTTT
CDR3 protein: CASSLEGDRGSDTQYF

D gene: -
V gene: TRBV28
clone size: many
J gene: TRBJ2-1
CDR3 DNA: TGTGCCAGCAGTTTATACCCACGCGGGGAAGTAGACAATGAGCAGTTCTTC
CDR3 protein: CASSLYPRGEVDNEQFF

D gene: -
V gene: TRBV18
clone size: few
J gene: TRBJ2-2
CDR3 DNA: TGTGCCAGCTCACCGTTAGGGAAGGAATCCACCGGGGAGCTGTTTTTT
CDR3 protein: CASSPLGKESTGELFF

D gene: -
V gene: TRBV20-1
clone size: many
J gene: TRBJ1-1
CDR3 DNA: TGCAGTGCTTCAAGAGGGAACATGAACACTGAAGCTTTCTTT
CDR3 protein: CSASRGNMNTEAFF

D gene: -
V gene: TRBV3-1
clone size: -
J gene: TRBJ2-1
CDR3 DNA: TGTGCCACCTGCCAAACATACATCTCCTACAATGAGCAGTTCTTC
CDR3 protein: CATCQTYISYNEQFF

D gene: -
V gene: TRBV20-1
clone size: few
J gene: TRBJ2-6
CDR3 DNA: TGCAGTGGGGGTCAGGCCCCTGGGGCCAACGTCCTGACTTTC
CDR3 protein: CSGGQAPGANVLTF

D gene: -
V gene: TRBV29-1
clone size: many
J gene: TRBJ2-6
CDR3 DNA: TGCAGCGCAGCAGGGGCTGGGGCCAACGTCCTGACTTTC
CDR3 protein: CSAAGAGANVLTF

D gene: TRBD1
V gene: TRBV12-3/TRBV12-4
clone size: many
J gene: TRBJ1-4
CDR3 DNA: TGTGCCAGCAGCCGGACAGGGTTTAGTAAAAAACTGTTTTTT
CDR3 protein: CASSRTGFSKKLFF

D gene: -
V gene: TRBV7-9
clone size: many
J gene: TRBJ2-3
CDR3 DNA: TGTGCCAGCAGCCCTCCCCGGTGGAATACGCAGTATTTT
CDR3 protein: CASSPPRWNTQYF

D gene: -
V gene: TRBV28
clone size: many
J gene: TRBJ1-2
CDR3 DNA: TGTGCCAGCAGTTTAGGCAGGGCCTTCCGGACGGGGGGTAATGGCTACACCTTC
CDR3 protein: CASSLGRAFRTGGNGYTF

D gene: -
V gene: TRBV7-2
clone size: many
J gene: TRBJ1-6
CDR3 DNA: TGTGCCAGCAGTGTTAACTATAATTCACCCCTCCACTTT
CDR3 protein: CASSVNYNSPLHF

D gene: TRBD2
V gene: TRBV20-1
clone size: many
J gene: TRBJ2-2
CDR3 DNA: TGCAGTGCTAAGCGGGGGGACCCCGGGGAGCTGTTTTTT
CDR3 protein: CSAKRGDPGELFF

D gene: -
V gene: TRBV13
clone size: few
J gene: TRBJ2-3
CDR3 DNA: TGTGCCAGCAGCTCCCAAGGACAGCTGGGCACAGATACGCAGTATTTT
CDR3 protein: CASSSQGQLGTDTQYF

D gene: -
V gene: TRBV7-9
clone size: few
J gene: TRBJ2-2
CDR3 DNA: TGTGCCAGCATGAGGTTGGAGGGTAACACCGGGGAGCTGTTTTTT
CDR3 protein: CASMRLEGNTGELFF

D gene: TRBD1
V gene: TRBV7-2
clone size: many
J gene: TRBJ1-2
CDR3 DNA: TGTGCCAGCAGCTCCTACACCGGACAGGGAAGTAACTATGGCTACACCTTC
CDR3 protein: CASSSYTGQGSNYGYTF

D gene: TRBD1
V gene: TRBV6-2/TRBV6-3
clone size: many
J gene: TRBJ2-2
CDR3 DNA: TGTGCCAGCAGTCACGGACAGGGGGCGATCGGGGAGCTGTTTTTT
CDR3 protein: CASSHGQGAIGELFF

D gene: -
V gene: TRBV19
clone size: few
J gene: TRBJ2-1
CDR3 DNA: TGTGCCAGTAGTATCAGGGTTAACAATGAGCAGTTCTTC
CDR3 protein: CASSIRVNNEQFF

D gene: -
V gene: TRBV20-1
clone size: many
J gene: TRBJ2-1
CDR3 DNA: TGCAGTGCTAGAGATTTGGCGGGGCCCTACAATGAGCAGTTCTTC
CDR3 protein: CSARDLAGPYNEQFF

D gene: -
V gene: TRBV20-1
clone size: many
J gene: TRBJ2-3
CDR3 DNA: TGCAGTGCTGGTAACCCGACCGGGACCACAGATACGCAGTATTTT
CDR3 protein: CSAGNPTGTTDTQYF

D gene: -
V gene: TRBV7-3
clone size: -
J gene: TRBJ2-6
CDR3 DNA: TGTGCCAGCAGGCCTTCTGGGGCCAACGTCCTGACTTTC
CDR3 protein: CASRPSGANVLTF

D gene: -
V gene: TRBV6-1
clone size: -
J gene: TRBJ1-2
CDR3 DNA: TGTGCCAGCAGGGAAGCCGACAGGTCCGATGGCTACACCTTC
CDR3 protein: CASREADRSDGYTF

D gene: -
V gene: TRBV5-5
clone size: many
J gene: TRBJ1-1
CDR3 DNA: TGTGCCAGCAGCTTTTTGGGAACAATCTCCACTGAAGCTTTCTTT
CDR3 protein: CASSFLGTISTEAFF

D gene: -
V gene: TRBV28
clone size: many
J gene: TRBJ1-2
CDR3 DNA: TGTGCCAGCAGTTTTGCACAGTCTTATGGCTACACCTTC
CDR3 protein: CASSFAQSYGYTF

D gene: -
V gene: TRBV20-1
clone size: many
J gene: TRBJ2-2
CDR3 DNA: TGCAGTGCTAGTAACCCAAGGGGCGCCGGGGAGCTGTTTTTT
CDR3 protein: CSASNPRGAGELFF

D gene: -
V gene: TRBV15
clone size: many
J gene: TRBJ1-1
CDR3 DNA: TGTGCCACCAGCAGGTGGGTAGTGGGCACTGAAGCTTTCTTT
CDR3 protein: CATSRWVVGTEAFF

D gene: -
V gene: TRBV20-1
clone size: many
J gene: TRBJ1-1
CDR3 DNA: TGCAGTGCTAGAGACAATGAAGCTTTCTTT
CDR3 protein: CSARDNEAFF

D gene: TRBD2
V gene: TRBV19
clone size: -
J gene: TRBJ2-1
CDR3 DNA: TGTGCCAGTAGCCCTAGCGGGGGGAGCTCCTACAATGAGCAGTTCTTC
CDR3 protein: CASSPSGGSSYNEQFF

D gene: -
V gene: TRBV6-1
clone size: -
J gene: TRBJ2-3
CDR3 DNA: TGTGCCAGCAGTGGCGGAAATAGCATGGGGTTCACAGATACGCAGTATTTT
CDR3 protein: CASSGGNSMGFTDTQYF

D gene: -
V gene: TRBV3-1
clone size: many
J gene: TRBJ1-6
CDR3 DNA: TGTGCCAGCAGCCAAGACCCGGCGTTGGGTTCACCCCTCCACTTT
CDR3 protein: CASSQDPALGSPLHF

D gene: TRBD2
V gene: TRBV7-3
clone size: many
J gene: TRBJ2-3
CDR3 DNA: TGTGCCAGCAGCCCAATCGGACTAGCCGGAGATACGCAGTATTTT
CDR3 protein: CASSPIGLAGDTQYF

D gene: -
V gene: TRBV7-2
clone size: many
J gene: TRBJ1-5
CDR3 DNA: TGTGCCAGCAGCCTGAGCCAGGGTTATCAGCCCCAGCATTTT
CDR3 protein: CASSLSQGYQPQHF

D gene: TRBD2
V gene: TRBV3-1
clone size: many
J gene: TRBJ2-1
CDR3 DNA: TGTGCCAGCAGCCTAGCGGGGAACTACAATGAGCAGTTCTTC
CDR3 protein: CASSLAGNYNEQFF

D gene: -
V gene: TRBV4-3
clone size: -
J gene: TRBJ1-1
CDR3 DNA: TGCGCCAGCAGCCAAGTATATTCCCAGGATCACCAAGCTTTCTTT
CDR3 protein: CASSQVYSQDHQAFF